This T cell receptor beta chain was captured in a study of T-cell reconstitution after alpha-beta-depleted transplantation in children. Preparing the TCRbeta library involved the use of unique molecular identifiers. Each CDR3 protein is one row after TCRdb ran MiXCR on the PCR reads. The table has roughly 610,000 distinct CDR3 sequences, 8% to 11% seen once. The clonotype comes from a human donor who donated a stem cell graft to a child with acute myeloid leukemia. Source: PBMCs from the stem cell graft donor, taken from the stem cell graft.

The CDR3 DNA is TGCGCCAGCAGAAAAGACAGGGGGAATAGTCAGCCCCAGCATTTT. It translates to CASRKDRGNSQPQHF. The chain combines TRBV5-1 with TRBJ1-5, with 9 bases fitting TRBD1. V shed 5 bases, J shed 6 bases, and the junction held 9 bases outside the gene matches. CDR1 SGHRS and CDR2 YFSETQ come from the germline V gene. CDR3 length: 15 amino acids. Together with reference TRBV5-1 and TRBJ1-5, the CDR3 gives the full variable domain: KAGVTQTPRYLIKTRGQQVTLSCSPISGHRSVSWYQQTPGQGLQFLFEYFSETQRNKGNFPGRFSGRQFSNSRSEMNVSTLELGDSALYLCASRKDRGNSQPQHFGDGTRLSIL.